These 27 T cell receptor beta chains were sequenced from one sample in a study of shared T cell receptors in the human thymus. Data came from immunoSEQ multiplex PCR; TCRdb stores just in-frame clones and leaves some out. The sample shows about 660,000 clones, 88% of them seen only once. The same sample was also used in a study of human thymus T cells.

What was sequenced was thymocytes. The receptors come from a boy under two years old with a congenital heart defect.

The V and J genes are TRBV15 and TRBJ2-1; TRBD2 agrees at 8 bases. Trimming removed 0 bases from V and 8 bases from J; junction bases left unmatched: 6. Germline assignment: CDR1 LNHNV and CDR2 YYDKDF (reference sequence). The CDR3 contains 15 residues. The CDR3 DNA reads TGTGCCACCAGCAGAGATAGAGGGACTAGATATGAGCAGTTCTTC. The encoded protein is CATSRDRGTRYEQFF.

The chain uses TRBV27 and TRBJ1-3; 9 bases are shared with TRBD1. Germline loops: CDR1 MNHEY, CDR2 SMNVEV (reference sequence). This CDR3 region has 15 residues. After removal of 6 bases from V and 4 bases from J, the junction contained 7 bases not matched to a gene. The CDR3 region is CASSRDRGNGNTIYF. CDR3 sequence (DNA): TGTGCCAGCAGCCGCGACAGGGGGAACGGAAACACCATATATTTT.

V is TRBV11-2 and J is TRBJ2-5, with 13 positions matching TRBD2. The CDR3 contains 17 residues. Per germline, CDR1 SGHAT and CDR2 FQNNGV. J lost 5 bases, V lost 5 bases, and 11 bases had no gene match. CDR3 sequence reads: CASSHPGLAGFRETQYF. CDR3 nucleotide sequence: TGTGCCAGCAGCCACCCGGGACTAGCGGGATTTCGGGAGACCCAGTACTTC.

V and J are TRBV7-7 and TRBJ2-5; 7 nucleotides align to TRBD1. This CDR3 is 15 amino acids long. Germline loops: CDR1 SSHAT, CDR2 FNYEAQ (reference sequence). V lost 6 bases, J lost 0 bases, and 7 bases stayed unmatched. CDR3 sequence reads: CASRFGQVHQETQYF. Here the CDR3 DNA reads TGTGCCAGCAGATTCGGACAGGTCCACCAAGAGACCCAGTACTTC.

The chain combines TRBV2 with TRBJ2-7; D not certain. Looked up from germline, CDR1 is SNHLY and CDR2 is FYNNEI. The CDR3 is 16 residues long. Trimming took 1 base from V and 5 from J, leaving 18 bases between them. CDR3 protein: CASSEGEVVSSHEQYF. The CDR3 DNA is TGTGCCAGCAGTGAAGGCGAAGTGGTGTCGTCCCACGAGCAGTACTTC.

The V call is TRBV7-9, the J call TRBJ2-1, with TRBD2 matching over 12 bases. This CDR3 spans 15 amino acids. Losses at the gene ends were 5 bases for V and 5 bases for J; bases not matched to a gene: 4. The V gene's germline CDR1 is SEHNR and CDR2 FQNEAQ (reference sequence). The CDR3, as DNA: TGTGCCAGCAGCAGGAGGACTAGCGGGAACAATGAGCAGTTCTTC. Translated: CASSRRTSGNNEQFF.

The chain combines TRBV5-4 with TRBJ2-2, with TRBD2 identical over 11 bases. This CDR3 is built from 16 residues. Trimming took 4 bases from V and 4 from J; bases not matched to a gene: 6. CDR1 and CDR2 from the germline V gene are SGHNT and YYREEE (reference sequence). The CDR3 nucleotides are TGTGCCAGCAGCATAGCGGGAGGGCCAAGCACCGGGGAGCTGTTTTTT. Translating it yields CASSIAGGPSTGELFF.

This clone showed up just a few times. The rearrangement joins TRBV27 to TRBJ2-7, with D possibly matching TRBD2 (6 bases). V was trimmed by 3 bases and J by 1 base, leaving 19 bases between them. The V gene's germline CDR1 is MNHEY and CDR2 SMNVEV (reference sequence). CDR3 length: 17 amino acids. The chain's CDR3 is CASSFNNGSDRSYEQYF. For the CDR3, the DNA is TGTGCCAGCAGTTTCAATAACGGGAGCGATCGGTCCTACGAGCAGTACTTC.

V usage is TRBV28 and J usage is TRBJ2-7; TRBD1 aligns across 9 bases. The CDR3 totals 15 residues. Per germline, CDR1 MDHEN and CDR2 SYDVKM. Germline trimming cut 4 bases from V and 4 bases from J; bases unmatched to any gene: 8. Here the CDR3 reads CASSSRQGGPYEQYF. The CDR3 nucleotides read TGTGCCAGCAGTTCGCGACAGGGGGGCCCTTACGAGCAGTACTTC.

J is TRBJ1-5 and V is TRBV5-4; TRBD1 is a possible D gene (5 bases). V was trimmed by 3 bases and J by 4 bases, leaving 11 bases between them. The CDR3 runs to 14 residues. The V gene's germline CDR1 is SGHNT and CDR2 YYREEE (reference sequence). The DNA for the CDR3 is TGTGCCAGCAGCTATTATCCAGGGAATCAGCCCCAGCATTTT. Protein sequence: CASSYYPGNQPQHF.

The rearrangement uses TRBV6-5 and TRBJ2-7, with D possibly TRBD2 on 6 matching bases. Per the germline V gene, CDR1 is MNHEY and CDR2 is SVGAGI. V was pared by 4 bases and J by 0 bases, with 10 bases between. This CDR3 spans 14 amino acids. In DNA, the CDR3 is TGTGCCAGCAGTTCGACTAGAAACTCCTACGAGCAGTACTTC. As protein: CASSSTRNSYEQYF.

Here the CDR3 DNA reads TGCGCCAGCAGCCCTCGGCTAGCGAGAGCCCCCACCTCCTACAATGAGCAGTTCTTC. Residues: CASSPRLARAPTSYNEQFF. The V gene is TRBV4-1, the J gene TRBJ2-1, with D possibly being TRBD2 (6 bases). Germline values: CDR1 MGHRA, CDR2 YSYEKL. Trimming removed 4 bases from V and 0 bases from J, with 22 bases in between. This CDR3 contains 19 residues.

V and J are TRBV7-2 and TRBJ2-7, with 11 bases lining up with TRBD2. The CDR3 spans 17 residues. J gave up 0 bases and V 1 base, and 5 bases lay outside the gene matches. Germline lookup yields CDR1 SGHTA and CDR2 FQGNSA. In nucleotides, the CDR3 is TGTGCCAGCAGCTTAGGACTAGCGGGAACTCCCTCCTACGAGCAGTACTTC. Protein sequence: CASSLGLAGTPSYEQYF.

Of note for this clone: Other DNA sequences from this sample encode an identical CDR3 as well. The chain employs TRBV30 and TRBJ1-1, with D tentatively TRBD1 (6 bases). The CDR3 has 14 residues. Germline V gene data show CDR1 as GTSNPN and CDR2 as SVGIG (reference sequence). V lost 3 bases and J 8 bases, leaving 19 bases between the germline ends. This CDR3 is CAWSLTGGAPEAFF. CDR3 bases: TGTGCCTGGAGCCTTACGGGGGGCGCACCCGAAGCTTTCTTT. The full variable domain, its missing parts supplied by reference TRBV30 and TRBJ1-1, is SQTIHQWPATLVQPVGSPLSLECTVEGTSNPNLYWYRQAAGRGLQLLFYSVGIGQISSEVPQNLSASRPQDRQFILSSKKLLLSDSGFYLCAWSLTGGAPEAFFGQGTRLTVV.

The chain employs TRBV4-3 and TRBJ2-3; possibly TRBD2 for D (5 bases). Germline CDR1 reads LGHNA; CDR2 reads YSLEER. V gave up 4 bases and J gave up 3 bases, with 17 bases separating them. CDR3 length equals 16 residues. The CDR3 nucleotides are TGCGCCAGCAGCCCAAGCCGTACTAGAGAGACAGATACGCAGTATTTT. Translating it yields CASSPSRTRETDTQYF.

The J gene is TRBJ1-2, the V gene TRBV27; TRBD1 might be the D (6 bases). The CDR3 has 15 residues. Trimming stripped 3 bases from V and 2 bases from J, with 13 bases between. Looked up from germline, CDR1 is MNHEY and CDR2 is SMNVEV (reference sequence). This CDR3 reads CASSLYVDRNYGYTF. CDR3 DNA: TGTGCCAGCAGTTTGTACGTGGACAGAAACTATGGCTACACCTTC.

This chain connects TRBV6-1 to TRBJ1-3; D not resolved. CDR3 size: 15 residues. Per germline, CDR1 MNHNS and CDR2 SASEGT. Trimming stripped 1 base from V and 8 bases from J, with 15 bases between. CDR3 bases: TGTGCCAGCAGTGAAGGACTCGGCTCCTGGGACACCATATATTTT. Translation: CASSEGLGSWDTIYF.

This clone appeared a single time. The CDR3 loop is CASSIRRRGGNYGYTF. In DNA form, the CDR3 reads TGTGCCAGTAGTATCCGACGGCGGGGTGGAAACTATGGCTACACCTTC. This chain joins TRBV19 and TRBJ1-2; unclear D gene. CDR1 LNHDA and CDR2 SQIVND come from the germline V gene (reference sequence). Between the trimmed V and J ends, which lost 3 bases and 2 bases, there was a span of 16 bases. This CDR3 has 16 residues.

For the CDR3, the DNA is TGTGCCATCCCGCGCTCTGGGGCCAACGTCCTGACTTTC. This encodes CAIPRSGANVLTF. The V gene is TRBV6-1, the J gene TRBJ2-6, with D unresolved. Germline CDR1 is MNHNS and CDR2 is SASEGT. With 10 bases removed from V and 0 bases from J, the gap between germline ends came to 7 bases. CDR3 length equals 13 residues.

The genes are TRBV29-1 and TRBJ2-7; 9 bases map to TRBD1. Per the germline V gene, CDR1 is SQVTM and CDR2 is ANQGSEA. V shed 7 bases and J 5 bases; nucleotides not matched to a gene: 6. This CDR3 region has 12 residues. The CDR3 DNA sequence: TGCAGCGCCTCGGGGACAGGGAACGAGCAGTACTTC. Its protein is CSASGTGNEQYF.

V usage is TRBV19 and J usage is TRBJ1-4; the D gene is possibly TRBD1 (5 bases). V gave up 6 bases and J gave up 5 bases, with 13 bases separating them. This CDR3 is built from 14 residues. The germline gives CDR1 LNHDA, CDR2 SQIVND (reference sequence). The CDR3 protein is CASRSDSHNEKLFF. CDR3 DNA sequence: TGTGCCAGTAGGTCCGACAGTCACAATGAAAAACTGTTTTTT.

The rearrangement joins TRBV25-1 to TRBJ2-2, with unresolved D. Trimming stripped 2 bases from V and 5 bases from J, with 15 bases between. The germline V gene has CDR1 MGHDK and CDR2 SYGVNS. The CDR3 has 16 residues. CDR3 in DNA: TGTGCCAGCAGTGAAGTCGGCGGTGCGGAAACCGGGGAGCTGTTTTTT. It translates to CASSEVGGAETGELFF.

The chain uses TRBV25-1 and TRBJ2-5, with 11 bases aligning to TRBD1. This CDR3 is 14 amino acids long. Germline loops: CDR1 MGHDK, CDR2 SYGVNS. V was clipped by 9 bases and J by 4 bases; unmatched bases: 7. CDR3 in DNA: TGTGCCAGTACAACCGGGACAGGGGGAGAGACCCAGTACTTC. Translated: CASTTGTGGETQYF.

The rearrangement joins TRBV2 to TRBJ1-2; D perhaps matches TRBD1 (6 bases). The CDR3 is 18 amino acids. Germline assignment: CDR1 SNHLY and CDR2 FYNNEI. V was clipped by 6 bases and J by 6 bases, with 29 bases between them. The CDR3 spells CASSPPDSFTLPHHGYTF. CDR3 DNA: TGTGCCAGCAGCCCCCCGGACAGTTTTACATTGCCCCATCATGGCTACACCTTC.

The V gene is TRBV5-6, the J gene TRBJ2-7, with a possible D match to TRBD1 (6 bases). CDR3 length: 17 amino acids. Per germline, CDR1 SGHDT and CDR2 YYEEEE. Trimming took off 3 bases at V and 0 bases at J, with 19 bases between the two ends. CDR3 nucleotide sequence: TGTGCCAGCAGCTCCCGGGACACCTATCCGGGCTCCTACGAGCAGTACTTC. Translated: CASSSRDTYPGSYEQYF.

The chain combines TRBV15 with TRBJ2-7; a weak D match, TRBD1 (6 bases). Trimming shortened V by 0 bases and J by 5 bases, and 17 bases separated the two germline ends. CDR1 and CDR2 from the germline V gene are LNHNV and YYDKDF (reference sequence). CDR3 length: 16 amino acids. CDR3 sequence: CATSREEGDGPNEQYF. The CDR3 region has the DNA TGTGCCACCAGCAGAGAAGAGGGGGACGGACCCAACGAGCAGTACTTC.

The chain couples TRBV30 to TRBJ2-7; 10 bases match TRBD1. The germline V gene has CDR1 GTSNPN and CDR2 SVGIG (reference sequence). Trimming at V came to 2 bases and at J to 2 bases, leaving 6 bases not matched to a gene. The CDR3 contains 15 residues. CDR3 sequence (DNA): TGTGCCTGGAGTAGACCCGGGACAGGGGCCTACGAGCAGTACTTC. It specifies CAWSRPGTGAYEQYF.